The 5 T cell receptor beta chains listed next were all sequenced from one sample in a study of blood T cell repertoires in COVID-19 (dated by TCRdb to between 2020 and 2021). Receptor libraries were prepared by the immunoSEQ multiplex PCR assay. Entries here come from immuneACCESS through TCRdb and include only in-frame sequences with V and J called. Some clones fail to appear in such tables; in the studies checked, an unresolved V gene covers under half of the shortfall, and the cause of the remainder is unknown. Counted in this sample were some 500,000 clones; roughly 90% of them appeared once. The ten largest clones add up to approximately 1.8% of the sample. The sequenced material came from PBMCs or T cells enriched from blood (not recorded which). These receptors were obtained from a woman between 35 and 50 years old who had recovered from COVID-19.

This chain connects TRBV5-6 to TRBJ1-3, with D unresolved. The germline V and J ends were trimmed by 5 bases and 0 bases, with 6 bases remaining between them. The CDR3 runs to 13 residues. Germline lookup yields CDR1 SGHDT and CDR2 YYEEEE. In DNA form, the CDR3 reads TGTGCCAGCAGTGACACCTCTGGAAACACCATATATTTT. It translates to CASSDTSGNTIYF.

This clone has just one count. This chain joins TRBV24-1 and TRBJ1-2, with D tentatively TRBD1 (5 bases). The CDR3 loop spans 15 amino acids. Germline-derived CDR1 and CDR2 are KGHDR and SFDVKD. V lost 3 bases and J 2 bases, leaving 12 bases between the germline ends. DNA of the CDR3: TGTGCCACCAGTGATGGGCAGGGAAAAAACTATGGCTACACCTTC. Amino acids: CATSDGQGKNYGYTF.

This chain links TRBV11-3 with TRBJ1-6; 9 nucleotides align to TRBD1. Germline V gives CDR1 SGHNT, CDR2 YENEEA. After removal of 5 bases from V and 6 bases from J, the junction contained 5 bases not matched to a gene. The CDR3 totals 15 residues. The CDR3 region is CASSPEGQGNSPLHF. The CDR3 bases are TGTGCCAGCAGCCCAGAGGGACAGGGTAATTCACCCCTCCACTTT.

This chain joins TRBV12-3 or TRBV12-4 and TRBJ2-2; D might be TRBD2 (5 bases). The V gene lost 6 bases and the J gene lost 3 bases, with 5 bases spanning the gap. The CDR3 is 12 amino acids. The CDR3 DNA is TGTGCCAGCAGGGAGGACACCGGGGAGCTGTTTTTT. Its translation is CASREDTGELFF.

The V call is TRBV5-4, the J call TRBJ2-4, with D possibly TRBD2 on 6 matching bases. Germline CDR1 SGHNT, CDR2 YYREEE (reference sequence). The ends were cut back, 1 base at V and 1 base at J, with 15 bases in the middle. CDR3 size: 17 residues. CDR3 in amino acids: CASSLSGGNTAKNIQYF. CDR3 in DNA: TGTGCCAGCAGCTTGAGCGGAGGGAACACTGCCAAAAACATTCAGTACTTC. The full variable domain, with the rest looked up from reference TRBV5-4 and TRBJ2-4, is ETGVTQSPTHLIKTRGQQVTLRCSSQSGHNTVSWYQQALGQGPQFIFQYYREEENGRGNFPPRFSGLQFPNYSSELNVNALELDDSALYLCASSLSGGNTAKNIQYFGAGTRLSVL.